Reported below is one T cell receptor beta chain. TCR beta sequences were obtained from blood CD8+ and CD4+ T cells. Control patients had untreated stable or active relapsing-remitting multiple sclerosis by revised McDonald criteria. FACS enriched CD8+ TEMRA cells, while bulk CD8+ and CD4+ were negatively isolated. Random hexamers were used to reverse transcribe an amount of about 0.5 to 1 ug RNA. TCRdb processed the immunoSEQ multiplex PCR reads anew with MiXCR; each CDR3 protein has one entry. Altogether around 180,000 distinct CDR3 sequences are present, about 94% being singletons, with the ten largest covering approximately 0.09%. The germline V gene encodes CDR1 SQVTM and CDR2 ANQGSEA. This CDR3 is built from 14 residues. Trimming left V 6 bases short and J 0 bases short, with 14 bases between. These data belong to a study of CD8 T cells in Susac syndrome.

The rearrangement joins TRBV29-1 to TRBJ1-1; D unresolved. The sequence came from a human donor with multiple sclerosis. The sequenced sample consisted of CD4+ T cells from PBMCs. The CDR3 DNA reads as TGCAGCGTGCGGGGTACACTAATGAACACTGAAGCTTTCTTT. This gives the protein CSVRGTLMNTEAFF.